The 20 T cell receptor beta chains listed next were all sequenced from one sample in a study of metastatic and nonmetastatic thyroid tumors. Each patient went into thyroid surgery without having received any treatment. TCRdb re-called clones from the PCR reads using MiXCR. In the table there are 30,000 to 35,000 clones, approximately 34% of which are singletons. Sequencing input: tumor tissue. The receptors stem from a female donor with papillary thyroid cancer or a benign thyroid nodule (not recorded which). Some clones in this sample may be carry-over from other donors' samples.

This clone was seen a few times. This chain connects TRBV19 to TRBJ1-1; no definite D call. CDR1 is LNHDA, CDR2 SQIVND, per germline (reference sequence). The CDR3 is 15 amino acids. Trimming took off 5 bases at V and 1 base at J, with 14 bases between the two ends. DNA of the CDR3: TGTGCCAGTAGTCCCGGAGGAGAAGCGAACACTGAAGCTTTCTTT. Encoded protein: CASSPGGEANTEAFF.

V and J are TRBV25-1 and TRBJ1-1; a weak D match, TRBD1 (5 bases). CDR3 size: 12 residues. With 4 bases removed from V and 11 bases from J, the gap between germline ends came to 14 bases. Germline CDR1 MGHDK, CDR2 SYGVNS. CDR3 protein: CASSATAGSAFF. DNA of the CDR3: TGTGCCAGCAGTGCCACGGCAGGGTCGGCTTTCTTT.

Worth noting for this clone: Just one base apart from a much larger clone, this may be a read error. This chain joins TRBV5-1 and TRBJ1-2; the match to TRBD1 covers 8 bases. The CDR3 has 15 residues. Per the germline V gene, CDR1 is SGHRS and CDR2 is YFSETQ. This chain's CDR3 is CAGSPGQGFGYGYTF. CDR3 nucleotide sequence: TGCGCCGGCAGCCCCGGACAGGGTTTCGGTTATGGCTACACCTTC.

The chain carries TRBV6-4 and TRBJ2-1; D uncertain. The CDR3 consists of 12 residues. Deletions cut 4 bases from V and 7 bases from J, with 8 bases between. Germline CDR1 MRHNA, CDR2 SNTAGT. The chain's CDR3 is CASSATNNEQFF. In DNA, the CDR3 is TGTGCCAGCAGTGCAACCAATAATGAGCAGTTCTTC.

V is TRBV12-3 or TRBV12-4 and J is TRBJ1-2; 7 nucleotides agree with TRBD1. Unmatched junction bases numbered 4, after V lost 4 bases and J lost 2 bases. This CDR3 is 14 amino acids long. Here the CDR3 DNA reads TGTGCCAGCAGTTCCTCGACAGGGAACTATGGCTACACCTTC. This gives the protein CASSSSTGNYGYTF.

The CDR3 sequence is CASSFRTGGLSYEQYF. The CDR3 coding sequence is TGTGCCAGCAGCTTCCGGACAGGGGGACTCTCCTACGAGCAGTACTTC. The rearrangement links TRBV5-6 to TRBJ2-7; 10 bases match TRBD1. V shed 2 bases, J shed 0 bases, and the junction held 5 bases outside the gene matches. The CDR3 covers 16 residues. Germline-derived CDR1 and CDR2 are SGHDT and YYEEEE.

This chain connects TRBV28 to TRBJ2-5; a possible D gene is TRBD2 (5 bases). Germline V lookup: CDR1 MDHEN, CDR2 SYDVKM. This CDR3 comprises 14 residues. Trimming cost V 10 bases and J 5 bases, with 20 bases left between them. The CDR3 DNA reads TGTGCCACCCTCACGGGGTCAATGACTGAGACCCAGTACTTC. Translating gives CATLTGSMTETQYF.

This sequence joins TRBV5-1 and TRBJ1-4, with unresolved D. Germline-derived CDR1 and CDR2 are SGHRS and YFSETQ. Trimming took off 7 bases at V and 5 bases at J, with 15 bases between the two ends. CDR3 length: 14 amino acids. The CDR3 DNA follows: TGCGCCAGCGGGCAAGGCGGAGGGAATGAAAAACTGTTTTTT. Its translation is CASGQGGGNEKLFF.

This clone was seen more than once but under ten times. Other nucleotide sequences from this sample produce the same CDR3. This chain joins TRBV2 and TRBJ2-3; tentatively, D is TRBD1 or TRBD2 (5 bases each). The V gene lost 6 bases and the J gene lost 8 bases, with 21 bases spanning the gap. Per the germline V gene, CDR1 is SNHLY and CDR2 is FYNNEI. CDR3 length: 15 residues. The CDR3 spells CASRSDGAGSATQYF. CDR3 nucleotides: TGTGCCAGCAGGTCCGACGGGGCAGGTTCAGCTACGCAGTATTTT.

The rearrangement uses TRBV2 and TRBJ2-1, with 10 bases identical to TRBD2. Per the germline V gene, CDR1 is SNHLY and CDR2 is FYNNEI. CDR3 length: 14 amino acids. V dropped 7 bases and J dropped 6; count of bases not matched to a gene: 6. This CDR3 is CASKGLAVFNEQFF. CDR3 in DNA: TGTGCCAGCAAAGGACTAGCGGTGTTCAATGAGCAGTTCTTC.

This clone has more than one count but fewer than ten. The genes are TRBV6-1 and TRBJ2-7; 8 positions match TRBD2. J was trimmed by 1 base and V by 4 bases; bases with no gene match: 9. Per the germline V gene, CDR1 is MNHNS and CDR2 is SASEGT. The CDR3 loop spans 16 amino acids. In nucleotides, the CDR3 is TGTGCCAGCAGTGCGAACCCGGGGGGGGCTTCCTACGAGCAGTACTTC. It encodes CASSANPGGASYEQYF.

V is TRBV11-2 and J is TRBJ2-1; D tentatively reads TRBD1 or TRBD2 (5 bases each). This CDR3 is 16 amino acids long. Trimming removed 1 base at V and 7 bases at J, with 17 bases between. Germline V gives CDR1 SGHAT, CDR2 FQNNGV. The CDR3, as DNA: TGTGCCAGCAGCTTAGTAACCGGGGCCTCGGGAAATGAGCAGTTCTTC. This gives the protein CASSLVTGASGNEQFF.

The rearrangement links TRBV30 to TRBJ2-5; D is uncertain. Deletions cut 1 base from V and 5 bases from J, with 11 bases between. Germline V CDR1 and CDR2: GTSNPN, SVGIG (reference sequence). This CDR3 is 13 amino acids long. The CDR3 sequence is CAWSGLAGETQYF. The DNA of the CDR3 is TGTGCCTGGAGTGGCTTGGCTGGGGAGACCCAGTACTTC.

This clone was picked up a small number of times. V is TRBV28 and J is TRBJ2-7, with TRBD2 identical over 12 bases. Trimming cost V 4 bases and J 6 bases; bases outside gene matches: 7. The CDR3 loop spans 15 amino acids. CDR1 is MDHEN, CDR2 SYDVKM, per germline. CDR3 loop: CASSSPSGRAVEQYF. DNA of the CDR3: TGTGCCAGCAGTTCACCTAGCGGGAGGGCTGTCGAGCAGTACTTC.

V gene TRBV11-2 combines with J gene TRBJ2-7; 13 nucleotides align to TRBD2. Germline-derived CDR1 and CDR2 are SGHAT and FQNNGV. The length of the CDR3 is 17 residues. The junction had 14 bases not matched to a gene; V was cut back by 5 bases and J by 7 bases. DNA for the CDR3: TGTGCCAGCAGCGTCCCCCTCAGGACTAGCGGGAGTTGGGAGCAGTACTTC. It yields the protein CASSVPLRTSGSWEQYF.

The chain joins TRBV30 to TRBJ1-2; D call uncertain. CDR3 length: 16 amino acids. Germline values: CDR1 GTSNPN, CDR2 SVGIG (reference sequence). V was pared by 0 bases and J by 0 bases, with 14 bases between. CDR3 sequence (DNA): TGTGCCTGGAGTGTGGGAAGGCGACCTCCTAACTATGGCTACACCTTC. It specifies CAWSVGRRPPNYGYTF. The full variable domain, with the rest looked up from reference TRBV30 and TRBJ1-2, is SQTIHQWPATLVQPVGSPLSLECTVEGTSNPNLYWYRQAAGRGLQLLFYSVGIGQISSEVPQNLSASRPQDRQFILSSKKLLLSDSGFYLCAWSVGRRPPNYGYTFGSGTRLTVV.

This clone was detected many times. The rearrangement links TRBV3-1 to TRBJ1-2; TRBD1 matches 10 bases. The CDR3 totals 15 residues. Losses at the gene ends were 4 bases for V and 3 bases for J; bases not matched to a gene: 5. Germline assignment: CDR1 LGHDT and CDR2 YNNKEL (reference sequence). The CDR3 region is CASSRTGGTHYGYTF. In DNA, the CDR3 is TGTGCCAGCAGCCGGACAGGGGGTACACACTATGGCTACACCTTC.

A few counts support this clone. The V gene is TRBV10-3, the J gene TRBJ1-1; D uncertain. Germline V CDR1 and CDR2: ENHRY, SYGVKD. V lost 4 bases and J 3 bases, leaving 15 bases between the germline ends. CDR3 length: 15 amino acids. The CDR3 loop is CAISVFEGLDTEAFF. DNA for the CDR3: TGTGCCATCAGTGTTTTTGAGGGATTGGACACTGAAGCTTTCTTT.

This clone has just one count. CDR3 sequence reads: CASSPRTGIMNTEAFF. DNA for the CDR3: TGTGCCAGCAGTCCTCGGACAGGAATCATGAACACTGAAGCTTTCTTT. The chain joins TRBV6-2 or TRBV6-3 to TRBJ1-1; 7 positions match TRBD1. This CDR3 region has 16 residues. The germline V gene encodes CDR1 MNHEY and CDR2 SVGEGT. After removal of 5 bases from V and 0 bases from J, the junction contained 9 bases not matched to a gene.

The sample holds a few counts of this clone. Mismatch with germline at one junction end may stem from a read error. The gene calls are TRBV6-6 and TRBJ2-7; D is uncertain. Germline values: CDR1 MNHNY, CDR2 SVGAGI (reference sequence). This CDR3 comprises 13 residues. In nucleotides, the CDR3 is TGTGCCAGCAGCTACTCTGGAGTCTACGAGCAGTACTTC. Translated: CASSYSGVYEQYF.